Given below is one T cell receptor (beta chain) in context. Seattle cases were enrolled at active infection and followed longitudinally. The sample is drawn from a study of blood T cell repertoires in COVID-19. Original methodology: Nucleated cell counts were estimated from reference gene primer amplification. TCRdb keeps only in-frame clones here, not all; method: immunoSEQ multiplex PCR. V and J calls and clone size are copied from that table; D and trimming were computed from the DNA. Of around 220,000 clones listed, about 88% are singletons. Sequencing was carried out using peripheral blood. This TCR was sampled from a woman aged 45-60 years with COVID-19, enrolled during active disease.

Here the CDR3 reads CSASTGQGGSNYGYTF. The CDR3 bases are TGCAGTGCTAGTACCGGACAGGGGGGATCTAACTATGGCTACACCTTC. J is TRBJ1-2 and V is TRBV20-1, with 10 nucleotides matching TRBD1. Germline CDR1 and CDR2: DFQATT and SNEGSKA (reference sequence). The CDR3 has 16 residues. Germline trimming cut 3 bases from V and 0 bases from J; bases unmatched to any gene: 7.